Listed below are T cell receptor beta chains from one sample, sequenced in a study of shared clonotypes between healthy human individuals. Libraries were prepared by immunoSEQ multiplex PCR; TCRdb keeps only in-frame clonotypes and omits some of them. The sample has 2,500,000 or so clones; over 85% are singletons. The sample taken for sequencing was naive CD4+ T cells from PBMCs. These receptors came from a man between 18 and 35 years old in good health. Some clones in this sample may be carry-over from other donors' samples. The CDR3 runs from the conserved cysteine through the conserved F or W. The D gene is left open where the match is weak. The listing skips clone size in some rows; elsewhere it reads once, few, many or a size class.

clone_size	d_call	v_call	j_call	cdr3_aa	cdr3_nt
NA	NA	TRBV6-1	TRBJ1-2	CASSGSGNYGYTF	TGTGCCAGCAGTGGGTCGGGGAACTATGGCTACACCTTC
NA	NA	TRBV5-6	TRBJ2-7	CASSLERGTYEQYF	TGTGCCAGCAGCTTGGAAAGAGGAACCTACGAGCAGTACTTC
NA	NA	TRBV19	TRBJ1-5	CASTPGQVPGGAQHF	TGTGCCAGTACCCCAGGCCAGGTCCCCGGAGGAGCCCAGCATTTT
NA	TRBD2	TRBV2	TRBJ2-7	CAGPGLAGGYEQYF	TGTGCCGGGCCGGGACTAGCGGGGGGCTACGAGCAGTACTTC
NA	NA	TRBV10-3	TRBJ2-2	CAISESRTGELFF	TGTGCCATCAGTGAGTCCCGTACCGGGGAGCTGTTTTTT
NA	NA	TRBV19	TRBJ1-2	CASSIDQGSYTF	TGTGCCAGTAGTATAGATCAGGGGAGCTACACCTTC
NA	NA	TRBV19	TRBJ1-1	CASSILGDTEAFF	TGTGCCAGTAGTATACTGGGGGACACTGAAGCTTTCTTT
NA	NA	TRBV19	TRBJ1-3	CASSIAYSGNTIYF	TGTGCCAGTAGTATAGCATACTCTGGAAACACCATATATTTT
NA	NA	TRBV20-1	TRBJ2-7	CSAGGHDEQYF	TGCAGTGCAGGGGGTCACGACGAGCAGTACTTC
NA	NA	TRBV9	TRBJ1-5	CASSQQPNQPQHF	TGTGCCAGCAGCCAGCAACCCAATCAGCCCCAGCATTTT
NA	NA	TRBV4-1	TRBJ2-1	CASSQGPILGDTYNEQFF	TGCGCCAGCAGCCAAGGCCCTATCCTCGGGGACACCTACAATGAGCAGTTCTTC
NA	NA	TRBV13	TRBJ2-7	CASSLGSGSEWYF	TGTGCCAGCAGCTTAGGTTCGGGGTCGGAGTGGTACTTC
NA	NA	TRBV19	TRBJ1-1	CASSIHWGGTEAFF	TGTGCCAGTAGTATTCATTGGGGAGGGACTGAAGCTTTCTTT
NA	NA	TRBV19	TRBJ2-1	CASSIGQNNEQFF	TGTGCCAGTAGTATAGGCCAGAACAATGAGCAGTTCTTC
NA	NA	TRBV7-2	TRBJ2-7	CASSLTGFSYEQYF	TGTGCCAGCAGCTTAACGGGGTTCTCCTACGAGCAGTACTTC
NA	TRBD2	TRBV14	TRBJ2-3	CASSLRLAGVADTQYF	TGTGCCAGCAGCCTCCGACTAGCGGGAGTAGCAGATACGCAGTATTTT
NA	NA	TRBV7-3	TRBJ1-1	CASSLLGFPNTEAFF	TGTGCCAGCAGCTTACTAGGGTTCCCGAACACTGAAGCTTTCTTT
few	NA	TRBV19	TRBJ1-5	CASSIGGNQPQHF	TGTGCCAGTAGTATAGGGGGTAATCAGCCCCAGCATTTT
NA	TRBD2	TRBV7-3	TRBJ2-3	CASTPSGSTDTQYF	TGTGCCAGCACCCCTAGCGGAAGCACAGATACGCAGTATTTT
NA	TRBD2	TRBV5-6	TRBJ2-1	CASSSPGLADNEQFF	TGTGCCAGCAGCTCCCCCGGACTAGCGGACAATGAGCAGTTCTTC
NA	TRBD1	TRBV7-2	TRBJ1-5	CASSLSPPGQGASNQPQHF	TGTGCCAGCAGCTTATCCCCCCCGGGACAGGGGGCTTCCAATCAGCCCCAGCATTTT
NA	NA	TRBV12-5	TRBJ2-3	CASGPEGLHTDTQYF	TGTGCTAGTGGCCCAGAGGGACTCCACACAGATACGCAGTATTTT
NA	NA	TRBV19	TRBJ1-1	CASSIQTRHTEAFF	TGTGCCAGTAGTATCCAAACCCGGCACACTGAAGCTTTCTTT
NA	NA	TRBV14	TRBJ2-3	CASSPSVSRTQYF	TGTGCCAGCAGCCCTTCTGTCTCAAGGACGCAGTATTTT
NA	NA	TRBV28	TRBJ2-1	CASSSPSREQFF	TGTGCCAGCAGTTCCCCTAGTCGAGAGCAGTTCTTC
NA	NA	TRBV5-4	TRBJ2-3	CASSLGDRGSTDTQYF	TGTGCCAGCAGCTTAGGGGATCGGGGCAGCACAGATACGCAGTATTTT
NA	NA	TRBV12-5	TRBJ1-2	CASGLLTQDGDYGYTF	TGTGCTAGTGGTTTGCTAACTCAGGACGGTGATTATGGCTACACCTTC
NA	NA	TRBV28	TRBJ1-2	CASSLPGEGYTF	TGTGCCAGCAGTTTACCCGGGGAGGGCTACACCTTC
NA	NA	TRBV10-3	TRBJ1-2	CAISGKDVFATYGYTF	TGTGCCATTTCAGGGAAAGATGTCTTTGCAACGTATGGCTACACCTTC
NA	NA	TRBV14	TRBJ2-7	CASSHYPGRELSYEQYF	TGTGCCAGCAGCCACTACCCCGGTAGGGAACTCTCCTACGAGCAGTACTTC
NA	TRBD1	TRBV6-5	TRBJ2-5	CASSYATGAGKTQYF	TGTGCCAGCAGTTACGCAACAGGGGCAGGAAAGACCCAGTACTTC
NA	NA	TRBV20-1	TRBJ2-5	CSASGETQYF	TGCAGTGCTAGCGGAGAGACCCAGTACTTC
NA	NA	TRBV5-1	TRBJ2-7	CASSLDTAGEQYF	TGCGCCAGCAGCTTGGACACGGCAGGTGAGCAGTACTTC
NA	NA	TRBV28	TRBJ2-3	CASSFGGIGDTQYF	TGTGCCAGCAGTTTTGGAGGGATCGGAGATACGCAGTATTTT
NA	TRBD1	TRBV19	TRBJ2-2	CASSLTGGYTGELFF	TGTGCCAGTAGTTTGACAGGGGGCTACACCGGGGAGCTGTTTTTT
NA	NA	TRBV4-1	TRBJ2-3	CASSQDSADTQYF	TGCGCCAGCAGCCAGGACAGTGCAGATACGCAGTATTTT
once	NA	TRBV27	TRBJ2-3	CASSFIAGQPTDTQYF	TGTGCCAGCAGTTTCATCGCGGGGCAGCCCACAGATACGCAGTATTTT
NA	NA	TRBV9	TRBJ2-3	CASSLDGSTDTQYF	TGTGCCAGCAGCCTGGACGGTAGCACAGATACGCAGTATTTT
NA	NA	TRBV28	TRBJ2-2	CASSLGQVGELFF	TGTGCCAGCAGTTTAGGGCAAGTCGGGGAGCTGTTTTTT